Included here is one TCR beta chain sequence, with context. One junction end disagrees with the germline gene, perhaps due to a read error. Germline CDR1 and CDR2: SGHTA and FQGNSA. The CDR3 runs to 13 residues. TCRdb's copy holds only in-frame clones and misses some; the assay was immunoSEQ multiplex PCR. The sample records 200,000 to 250,000 clones, around 80% being singletons. The data belong to a study of blood T cell repertoires in COVID-19. Study information: Both acute and convalescent COVID-19 samples were obtained from the United States, Italy and Spain.

This clonotype originated in a woman in her thirties with COVID-19, enrolled during active disease. Sequenced input: peripheral blood. The rearrangement links TRBV7-2 to TRBJ2-7, with D possibly matching TRBD1 (6 bases). This CDR3 reads CASSGAQGTRRHF. The CDR3 coding sequence is TGTGCCAGCAGCGGCGCGCAGGGGACCCGGCGACACTTC.